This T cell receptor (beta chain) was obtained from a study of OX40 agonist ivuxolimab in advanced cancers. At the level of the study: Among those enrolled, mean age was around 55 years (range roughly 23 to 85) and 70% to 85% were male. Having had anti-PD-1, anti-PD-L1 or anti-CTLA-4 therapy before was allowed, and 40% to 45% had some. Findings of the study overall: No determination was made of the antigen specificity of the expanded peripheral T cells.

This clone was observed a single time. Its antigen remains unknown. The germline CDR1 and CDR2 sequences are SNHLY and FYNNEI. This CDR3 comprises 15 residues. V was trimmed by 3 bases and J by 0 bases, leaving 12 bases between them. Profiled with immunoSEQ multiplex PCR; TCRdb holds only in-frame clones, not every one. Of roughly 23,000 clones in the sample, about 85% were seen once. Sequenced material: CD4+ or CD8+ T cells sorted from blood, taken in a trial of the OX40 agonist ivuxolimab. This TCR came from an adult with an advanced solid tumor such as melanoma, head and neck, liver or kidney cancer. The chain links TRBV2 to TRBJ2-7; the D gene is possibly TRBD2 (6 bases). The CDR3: CASSERGAGSYEQYF. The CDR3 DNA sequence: TGTGCCAGCAGTGAGCGCGGGGCCGGCTCCTACGAGCAGTACTTC.